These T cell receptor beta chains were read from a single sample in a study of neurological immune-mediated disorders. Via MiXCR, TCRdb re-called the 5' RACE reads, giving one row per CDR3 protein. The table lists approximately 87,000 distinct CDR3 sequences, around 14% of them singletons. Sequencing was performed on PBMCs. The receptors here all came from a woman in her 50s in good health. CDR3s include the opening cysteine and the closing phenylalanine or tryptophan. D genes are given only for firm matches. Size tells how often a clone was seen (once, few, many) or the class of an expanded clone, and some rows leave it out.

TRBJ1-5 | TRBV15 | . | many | TGTGCCACCAGCAGAGGAGGACAAAACAATCAGCCCCAGCATTTT | CATSRGGQNNQPQHF
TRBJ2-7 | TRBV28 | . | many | TGTGCCAGCAGCTCATTCGGACAGTTGTCCTACGAGCAGTACTTC | CASSSFGQLSYEQYF
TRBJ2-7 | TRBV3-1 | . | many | TGTGCCAGCAGCCAAGGCGTACAAGGGTTCTACGAGCAGTACTTC | CASSQGVQGFYEQYF
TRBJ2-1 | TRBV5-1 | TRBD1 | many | TGCGCCAGCAGCCAGGGACAGACCTACAATGAGCAGTTCTTC | CASSQGQTYNEQFF
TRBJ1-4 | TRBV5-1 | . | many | TGCGCCAGCAGCATCGGGACCTTTAATGAAAAACTGTTTTTT | CASSIGTFNEKLFF
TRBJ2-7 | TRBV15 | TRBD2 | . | TGTGCCACCAGCAAAGGACTAGCGGGAGTTGGGGATTACGAGCAGTACTTC | CATSKGLAGVGDYEQYF
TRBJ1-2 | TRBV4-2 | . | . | TGTTCCAGCAGCCAAGATCCAAGGAGGGACTATGGCTACACCTTC | CSSSQDPRRDYGYTF
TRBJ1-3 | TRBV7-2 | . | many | TGTGCCAGCAGCTCAACCCGGGGCGGAAACACCATATATTTT | CASSSTRGGNTIYF
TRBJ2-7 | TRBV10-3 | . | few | TGTGCCATCAAAGGACCAGACAGGCTCAACGAGCAGTACTTC | CAIKGPDRLNEQYF
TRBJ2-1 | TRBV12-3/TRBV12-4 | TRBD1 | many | TGTGCCAGCAGTCTAACAGGGGACGGATACAATGAGCAGTTCTTC | CASSLTGDGYNEQFF
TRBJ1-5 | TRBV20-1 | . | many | TGCAGTGCCCACCGGGGTGATAGCAATCAGCCCCAGCATTTT | CSAHRGDSNQPQHF
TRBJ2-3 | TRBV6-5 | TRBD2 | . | TGTGCCAGCAGTTCATGGACTAGCTACGAACCTAGCACAGATACGCAGTATTTT | CASSSWTSYEPSTDTQYF
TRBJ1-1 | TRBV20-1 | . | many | TGCAGTGCTGGACAGCCGAACACTGAAGCTTTCTTT | CSAGQPNTEAFF
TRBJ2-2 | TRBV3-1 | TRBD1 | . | TGTGCCAGCAGCCACCCGACAGGGATTGTTACCGGGGAGCTGTTTTTT | CASSHPTGIVTGELFF
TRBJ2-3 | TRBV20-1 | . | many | TGCAGTGCTAGAGATGTGAACGTGGGCACAGATACGCAGTATTTT | CSARDVNVGTDTQYF
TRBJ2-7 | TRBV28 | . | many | TGTGCCAGCAGTTTAAGCGGCCACGGGGAGCAGTACTTC | CASSLSGHGEQYF
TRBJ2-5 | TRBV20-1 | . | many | TGCAGTGCTAGGTGGGCAGGGATACAAGAGACCCAGTACTTC | CSARWAGIQETQYF
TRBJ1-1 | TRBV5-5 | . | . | TGTGCCAGCAGCTTGGAAGTCGGGGCCGGTATGATGAACACTGAAGCTTTCTTT | CASSLEVGAGMMNTEAFF
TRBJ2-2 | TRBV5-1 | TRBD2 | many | TGCGCCAGCAGCTCGGGACTAGCGGACGGGGAGCTGTTTTTT | CASSSGLADGELFF
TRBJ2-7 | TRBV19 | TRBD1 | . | TGTGCCTCCTCCCCGGGACAGGGCCTCTCCTACGAGCAGTACTTC | CASSPGQGLSYEQYF
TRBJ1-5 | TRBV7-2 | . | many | TGTGCCAGCAGCTTAAGGCCTCTGGGTAATCAGCCCCAGCATTTT | CASSLRPLGNQPQHF
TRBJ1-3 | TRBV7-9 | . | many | TGTGCCAGCAGCTTAGGGGGCTCCGGAAACACCATATATTTT | CASSLGGSGNTIYF
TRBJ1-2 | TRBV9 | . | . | TGTGCCAGCAGCGTCGATGGCTCATTCGGGGGTGGCTACACCTTC | CASSVDGSFGGGYTF
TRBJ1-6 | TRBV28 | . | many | TGTGCCAGCAAATTAAGGGATTCACCCCTCCACTTT | CASKLRDSPLHF
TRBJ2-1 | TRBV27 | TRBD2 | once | TGTGTCAGCAGTTACCTAGCGGGGTACCCGTATGAGCAGTTCTTC | CVSSYLAGYPYEQFF
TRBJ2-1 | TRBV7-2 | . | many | TGTGCCAGCAGCTTAGTTTCACAGGTAACGCAGCGCAATGAGCAGTTCTTC | CASSLVSQVTQRNEQFF
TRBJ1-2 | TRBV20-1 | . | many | TGCAGTGCTAGAGATCAGAACAGGGTCGGGATGGCTAACTATGGCTACACCTTC | CSARDQNRVGMANYGYTF
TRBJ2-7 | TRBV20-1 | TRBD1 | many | TGCAGTGCTAGAGGCCGTGGACAGGGATACGAGCAGTACTTC | CSARGRGQGYEQYF
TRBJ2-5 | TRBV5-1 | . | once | TGCGCCAGCAGCTCCCCGACAGGCGCCCAAGAGACCCAGTACTTC | CASSSPTGAQETQYF
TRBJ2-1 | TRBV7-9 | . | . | TGTGCCATCACCGAGGCCTCCTCATACAATGAGCAGTTCTTC | CAITEASSYNEQFF
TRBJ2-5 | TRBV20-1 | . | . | TGCAGTGCTAGATTTCAGGGACCCCGAGAGACCCAGCACTTC | CSARFQGPRETQHF
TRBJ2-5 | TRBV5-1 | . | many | TGCGCCAGCAGCTCCTCGGGCCTCCCAATCGGAGAGACCCAGTACTTC | CASSSSGLPIGETQYF
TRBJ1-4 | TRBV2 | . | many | TGTGCCAGCACCCCTCTTCGGGATGAAAAACTGTTTTTT | CASTPLRDEKLFF
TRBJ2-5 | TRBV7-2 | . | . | TGTGCCAACAGCCCAATCCGGGACTCCCAAGAGAACCAGTACTTC | CANSPIRDSQENQYF
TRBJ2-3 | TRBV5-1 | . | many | TGCGCCAGCAGCTTAGGCGTTCCTAGCACAGATACGCAGTATTTT | CASSLGVPSTDTQYF
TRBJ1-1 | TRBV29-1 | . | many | TGCAGCGGGGCCATCACTGAAGCTTTCTTT | CSGAITEAFF
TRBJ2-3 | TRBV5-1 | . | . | TGCGCCAGCAGCCTACGGACAGGCACAGATACGCAGTATTTT | CASSLRTGTDTQYF
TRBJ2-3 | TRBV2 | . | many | TGTGCCAGCAGACTCGGGTCCCGCACAGATACGCAGTATTTT | CASRLGSRTDTQYF
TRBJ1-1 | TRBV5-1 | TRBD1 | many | TGCGCCAGCAGGTCCGGGACAGAATGGGGCACTGAAGCTTTCTTT | CASRSGTEWGTEAFF
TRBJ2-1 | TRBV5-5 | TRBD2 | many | TGTGCCAGCAGGCGGGACTACAACAATGAGCAGTTCTTC | CASRRDYNNEQFF